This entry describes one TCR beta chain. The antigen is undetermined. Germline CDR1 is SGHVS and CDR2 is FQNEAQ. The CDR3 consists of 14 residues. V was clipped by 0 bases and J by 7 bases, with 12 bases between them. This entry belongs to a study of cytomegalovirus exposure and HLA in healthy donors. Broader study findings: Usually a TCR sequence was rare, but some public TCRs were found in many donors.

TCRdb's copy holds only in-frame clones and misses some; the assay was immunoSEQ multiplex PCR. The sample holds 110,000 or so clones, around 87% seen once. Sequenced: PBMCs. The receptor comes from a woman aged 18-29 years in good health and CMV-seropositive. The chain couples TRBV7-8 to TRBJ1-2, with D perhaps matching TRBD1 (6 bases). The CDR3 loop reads CASSLAGAGSGYTF. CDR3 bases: TGTGCCAGCAGCTTAGCGGGGGCAGGGAGTGGCTACACCTTC. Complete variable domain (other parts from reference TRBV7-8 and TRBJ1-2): GAGVSQSPRYKVAKRGQDVALRCDPISGHVSLFWYQQALGQGPEFLTYFQNEAQLDKSGLPSDRFFAERPEGSVSTLKIQRTQQEDSAVYLCASSLAGAGSGYTFGSGTRLTVV.